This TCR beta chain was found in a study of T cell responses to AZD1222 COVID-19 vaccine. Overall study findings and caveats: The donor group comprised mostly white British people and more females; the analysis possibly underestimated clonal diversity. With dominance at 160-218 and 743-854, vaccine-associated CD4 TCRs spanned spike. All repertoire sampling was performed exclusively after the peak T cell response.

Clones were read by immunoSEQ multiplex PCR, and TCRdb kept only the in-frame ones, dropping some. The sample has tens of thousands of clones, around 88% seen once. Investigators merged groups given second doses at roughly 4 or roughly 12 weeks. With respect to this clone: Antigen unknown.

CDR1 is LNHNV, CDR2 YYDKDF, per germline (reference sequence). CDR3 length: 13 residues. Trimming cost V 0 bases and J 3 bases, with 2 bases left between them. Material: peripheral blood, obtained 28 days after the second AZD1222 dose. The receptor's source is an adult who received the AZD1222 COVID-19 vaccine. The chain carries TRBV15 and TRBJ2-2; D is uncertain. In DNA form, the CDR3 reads TGTGCCACCAGCAGAGAAGACACCGGGGAGCTGTTTTTT. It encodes CATSREDTGELFF.